These T cell receptor beta chains were read from a single sample in a study of cytomegalovirus exposure and HLA in healthy donors. Generated by immunoSEQ multiplex PCR, the TCRdb table keeps only in-frame clones and is missing some. The sample contains some 160,000 clones, around three quarters of which appear only once. The material sequenced was PBMCs. These TCRs come from a woman between 25 and 40 years old in good health and CMV-seronegative. Each CDR3 is given without its conserved first and last residue. Fields, in order: V gene, CDR3 length, J gene, CDR3 protein.

v_call: TRBV7-9
cdr3_length: 14
j_call: TRBJ2-3
cdr3_aa: ASSSGTSSGTDTQY

v_call: TRBV29-1
cdr3_length: 13
j_call: TRBJ2-1
cdr3_aa: SVTGFSGGKDEQF

v_call: TRBV6-5
cdr3_length: 12
j_call: TRBJ2-7
cdr3_aa: ASSYSGTDYEQY

v_call: TRBV11-3
cdr3_length: 12
j_call: TRBJ1-1
cdr3_aa: ASSLGESGTEAF

v_call: TRBV7-2
cdr3_length: 13
j_call: TRBJ2-4
cdr3_aa: ASSPPRTSVNIQY

v_call: TRBV2
cdr3_length: 11
j_call: TRBJ2-5
cdr3_aa: ASRGWGQETQY

v_call: TRBV4-1
cdr3_length: 14
j_call: TRBJ2-1
cdr3_aa: ASSHTLRGSFSEQF

v_call: TRBV5-1
cdr3_length: 12
j_call: TRBJ1-2
cdr3_aa: ASSWDRGPGGYT

v_call: TRBV5-6
cdr3_length: 12
j_call: TRBJ1-5
cdr3_aa: ASSLLARNQPQH

v_call: TRBV2
cdr3_length: 13
j_call: TRBJ2-7
cdr3_aa: ASSVQRAGAYEQY

v_call: TRBV19
cdr3_length: 11
j_call: TRBJ2-5
cdr3_aa: ASSRQGGETQY

v_call: TRBV6-5
cdr3_length: 12
j_call: TRBJ1-4
cdr3_aa: ASSYLSTKGELF

v_call: TRBV7-2
cdr3_length: 11
j_call: TRBJ2-5
cdr3_aa: ASSFARGETQY

v_call: TRBV27
cdr3_length: 14
j_call: TRBJ2-2
cdr3_aa: ASPPPGQGGAGELF

v_call: TRBV7-7
cdr3_length: 12
j_call: TRBJ2-5
cdr3_aa: ASSLANRQETQY

v_call: TRBV25-1
cdr3_length: 12
j_call: TRBJ2-3
cdr3_aa: ASSDPGSTDTQY

v_call: TRBV7-9
cdr3_length: 9
j_call: TRBJ2-7
cdr3_aa: ASSPSYEQY

v_call: TRBV7-3
cdr3_length: 13
j_call: TRBJ2-1
cdr3_aa: ASSKRQGARNEQF

v_call: TRBV19
cdr3_length: 11
j_call: TRBJ2-2
cdr3_aa: ASSARVTGELF

v_call: TRBV27
cdr3_length: 12
j_call: TRBJ1-2
cdr3_aa: ASSYGEGDRGYT

v_call: TRBV19
cdr3_length: 13
j_call: TRBJ1-2
cdr3_aa: ASSIPGDPNYGYT

v_call: TRBV5-6
cdr3_length: 15
j_call: TRBJ1-1
cdr3_aa: ASSLNGGRGMNTEAF

v_call: TRBV5-1
cdr3_length: 12
j_call: TRBJ1-2
cdr3_aa: ASSLATGDRGYT

v_call: TRBV9
cdr3_length: 14
j_call: TRBJ2-3
cdr3_aa: ASSVGSGPRPDTQY

v_call: TRBV27
cdr3_length: 16
j_call: TRBJ1-6
cdr3_aa: ASRGKGVAAGNNSPLH

v_call: TRBV28
cdr3_length: 12
j_call: TRBJ2-7
cdr3_aa: ASTPRGVGYEQY

v_call: TRBV7-6
cdr3_length: 12
j_call: TRBJ2-7
cdr3_aa: ASSLSTGAYEQY

v_call: TRBV7-9
cdr3_length: 12
j_call: TRBJ2-7
cdr3_aa: ASSPEQPRYEQY

v_call: TRBV18
cdr3_length: 18
j_call: TRBJ1-4
cdr3_aa: ASSPGIAWTGAATNEKLF

v_call: TRBV19
cdr3_length: 12
j_call: TRBJ1-5
cdr3_aa: ASSIRGGNQPQH

v_call: TRBV6-5
cdr3_length: 10
j_call: TRBJ1-2
cdr3_aa: ASSYAGDGYT

v_call: TRBV4-3
cdr3_length: 11
j_call: TRBJ1-1
cdr3_aa: ASSQVGTGGAF

v_call: TRBV7-2
cdr3_length: 13
j_call: TRBJ2-3
cdr3_aa: ASSLDGGSTDTQY

v_call: TRBV7-9
cdr3_length: 11
j_call: TRBJ1-2
cdr3_aa: ASSLAALYGYT

v_call: TRBV5-1
cdr3_length: 15
j_call: TRBJ2-7
cdr3_aa: ASSPEISRGSAYEQY

v_call: TRBV30
cdr3_length: 13
j_call: TRBJ1-5
cdr3_aa: AWSVRPGANQPQH

v_call: TRBV4-3
cdr3_length: 15
j_call: TRBJ2-1
cdr3_aa: ASSQFSGTSGRNEQF

v_call: TRBV27
cdr3_length: 13
j_call: TRBJ2-5
cdr3_aa: ASSLWVQGPSTQY

v_call: TRBV7-2
cdr3_length: 15
j_call: TRBJ2-1
cdr3_aa: ASSSQVRGQGVVEQF

v_call: TRBV28
cdr3_length: 12
j_call: TRBJ1-1
cdr3_aa: ASSLLGGLTEAF

v_call: TRBV6-6
cdr3_length: 14
j_call: TRBJ2-1
cdr3_aa: ASSYSSGTHYNEQF

v_call: TRBV6-5
cdr3_length: 12
j_call: TRBJ2-7
cdr3_aa: ASSGTGGNYEQY

v_call: TRBV4-3
cdr3_length: 11
j_call: TRBJ1-1
cdr3_aa: ASSPTANTEAF

v_call: TRBV7-2
cdr3_length: 13
j_call: TRBJ1-2
cdr3_aa: ASSLNRGPNYGYT

v_call: TRBV4-2
cdr3_length: 14
j_call: TRBJ2-4
cdr3_aa: ASSQDSYLAKNIQY